These 6 T cell receptor beta chains were sequenced from one sample in a study of coeliac disease. TCRdb keeps only in-frame clones here, not all; method: immunoSEQ multiplex PCR. Among some 3,300 clones listed, about 65% were seen once. Sequencing was carried out using lymphocytes from the gut lamina propria. These receptors were obtained from a man of 80 years or more without celiac disease.

The V call is TRBV27, the J call TRBJ1-5; TRBD1 might be the D (6 bases). The CDR3 spans 15 residues. Germline CDR1 is MNHEY and CDR2 is SMNVEV (reference sequence). The ends were cut back, 6 bases at V and 4 bases at J, with 16 bases in the middle. The CDR3 loop reads CASRLLGGGNQPQHF. CDR3 in DNA: TGTGCCAGCAGGCTCCTGGGAGGGGGGAATCAGCCCCAGCATTTT.

The chain combines TRBV5-8 with TRBJ1-5; 7 nucleotides agree with TRBD1. The CDR3 covers 15 residues. The germline V gene encodes CDR1 SGHTS and CDR2 YDEGEE. Trimming at V came to 4 bases and at J to 0 bases, leaving 4 bases not matched to a gene. In DNA, the CDR3 is TGTGCCAGCAGCCCAGGGGACAGTAGCAATCAGCCCCAGCATTTT. Translating it yields CASSPGDSSNQPQHF.

The chain is built from TRBV18 and TRBJ2-5; 7 bases map to TRBD1. The germline CDR1 and CDR2 sequences are KGHSH and LQKENI. The CDR3 runs to 15 residues. The junction had 11 bases not matched to a gene; V was cut back by 5 bases and J by 5 bases. The CDR3 loop is CASSRTGALGETQYF. CDR3 sequence (DNA): TGTGCCAGCTCAAGAACAGGGGCCCTGGGGGAGACCCAGTACTTC.

V usage is TRBV27 and J usage is TRBJ1-6, with 10 nucleotides matching TRBD1. This CDR3 has 15 residues. Germline assignment: CDR1 MNHEY and CDR2 SMNVEV (reference sequence). Losses at the gene ends were 6 bases for V and 5 bases for J; bases not matched to a gene: 4. CDR3 amino acids: CASRGQGFNNSPLHF. CDR3 sequence (DNA): TGTGCCAGCAGGGGACAGGGGTTTAATAATTCACCCCTCCACTTT.

CDR3: CASTSWGGEEDGELFF. The CDR3 bases are TGTGCCAGCACCTCTTGGGGAGGGGAAGAGGACGGGGAGCTGTTTTTT. The chain couples TRBV25-1 to TRBJ2-2; TRBD2 matches 7 bases. The ends lost 7 bases at V and 7 bases at J; junction bases unmatched: 15. The CDR3 totals 16 residues. Germline V gene sequence: CDR1 MGHDK, CDR2 SYGVNS.

This clone was observed a handful of times. The chain links TRBV7-8 to TRBJ1-1; 7 positions match TRBD1. After removal of 4 bases from V and 4 bases from J, the junction contained 3 bases not matched to a gene. Germline V gives CDR1 SGHVS, CDR2 FQNEAQ. There are 13 residues in the CDR3. The DNA for the CDR3 is TGTGCCAGCAGCTGGACAGGCGGCACTGAAGCTTTCTTT. It specifies CASSWTGGTEAFF.